Below, one T cell receptor beta chain is given with its context. What it recognizes is unknown. These data originate in a study of cytomegalovirus exposure and HLA in healthy donors. Study findings and constraints: Presence/absence analyses rested on an assumption that sequencing depth was roughly uniform across donors.

This CDR3 is built from 14 residues. V was trimmed by 6 bases and J by 1 base, leaving 12 bases between them. Germline V CDR1 and CDR2: SEHNR, FQNEAQ (reference sequence). The PCR used 60 Vbeta and 13 Jbeta primers. Produced via immunoSEQ multiplex PCR; TCRdb's table is partial and in-frame only. The sample has over 150,000 clones; about four fifths are singletons. The chain employs TRBV7-9 and TRBJ1-1; a weak D match, TRBD1 (5 bases). Sequencing was performed on PBMCs. The receptor was isolated from a girl between 5 and 17 years old in good health and CMV-seropositive. CDR3 DNA sequence: TGTGCCAGCAGTTTCCAGGGCGAGAACACTGAAGCTTTCTTT. Its protein is CASSFQGENTEAFF.